These 14 T cell receptor beta chains originate from one sample sequenced in a study of identical twins. TCRdb used MiXCR to reprocess the 5' RACE reads, holding one entry per CDR3 protein. This sample has 150,000 or so distinct CDR3 sequences, with under 4.5% found just once. The specimen sequenced was memory T cells sorted from blood. Every receptor here comes from a young man in good health.

This clonotype has more than one count but fewer than ten. This chain uses TRBV14 with TRBJ1-5; D unclear. Germline V gene data show CDR1 as SGHDN and CDR2 as FVKESK. The CDR3 has 13 residues. Trimming pared 2 bases from V and 5 bases from J, leaving 7 bases between. CDR3 sequence reads: CASSQFIDQPQHF. The CDR3 coding sequence is TGTGCCAGCAGCCAATTTATCGATCAGCCCCAGCATTTT.

This clonotype was counted at least ten times. The rearrangement links TRBV25-1 to TRBJ2-5; no definite D call. The CDR3 totals 16 residues. Germline CDR1 and CDR2: MGHDK and SYGVNS. The ends were cut back, 6 bases at V and 0 bases at J, with 17 bases in the middle. CDR3 loop: CASSAYPGQNQETQYF. CDR3 sequence (DNA): TGTGCCAGCAGCGCCTACCCCGGGCAGAACCAAGAGACCCAGTACTTC. Together with reference TRBV25-1 and TRBJ2-5, the CDR3 gives the full variable domain: EADIYQTPRYLVIGTGKKITLECSQTMGHDKMYWYQQDPGMELHLIHYSYGVNSTEKGDLSSESTVSRIRTEHFPLTLESARPSHTSQYLCASSAYPGQNQETQYFGPGTRLLVL.

In this sample, this clonotype turned up many times. The chain recombines TRBV7-6 with TRBJ2-3, with TRBD2 matching 10 bases. Germline trimming cut 5 bases from V and 4 bases from J; bases unmatched to any gene: 9. The CDR3 is 16 residues long. Germline-derived CDR1 and CDR2 are SGHVS and FNYEAQ. The CDR3 nucleotides are TGTGCCAGCAGCCTTGGGGTAGCGGGAGGCCCAGATACGCAGTATTTT. Translated: CASSLGVAGGPDTQYF.

In its sample, this clonotype was seen many times. The CDR3 bases are TGTGCCAGCAGCTTCGCACCTAGCGGGACGTGGGGGAAGCAGTTCTTC. Protein product: CASSFAPSGTWGKQFF. This chain links TRBV7-8 with TRBJ2-1; the match to TRBD2 covers 9 bases. J lost 11 bases, V lost 3 bases, and 14 bases had no gene match. Germline V lookup: CDR1 SGHVS, CDR2 FQNEAQ. The CDR3 is 16 residues long. The variable domain in full, completed from reference TRBV7-8 and TRBJ2-1, reads GAGVSQSPRYKVAKRGQDVALRCDPISGHVSLFWYQQALGQGPEFLTYFQNEAQLDKSGLPSDRFFAERPEGSVSTLKIQRTQQEDSAVYLCASSFAPSGTWGKQFFGPGTRLTVL.

This clonotype was recorded many times. J is TRBJ2-6 and V is TRBV6-4; 7 bases fit TRBD1. V lost 2 bases, J lost 2 bases, and 3 bases stayed unmatched. The length of the CDR3 is 16 residues. Germline V gives CDR1 MRHNA, CDR2 SNTAGT. This CDR3 is CASSDRQGTGANVLTF. The CDR3 DNA sequence: TGTGCCAGCAGTGACCGACAGGGCACTGGGGCCAACGTCCTGACTTTC.

This clonotype came up many times. The chain couples TRBV6-1 to TRBJ1-5; TRBD1 is a possible D gene (5 bases). The germline CDR1 and CDR2 sequences are MNHNS and SASEGT. V lost 11 bases, J lost 4 bases, and 21 bases lay in between. The CDR3 loop spans 15 amino acids. The CDR3 DNA reads as TGTGCCCTAGTGTTTCAGGGTGGGGCTAATCAGCCCCAGCATTTT. As protein: CALVFQGGANQPQHF.

This clonotype was detected many times. The chain employs TRBV10-3 and TRBJ2-7; 8 bases are shared with TRBD2. The germline V gene encodes CDR1 ENHRY and CDR2 SYGVKD. The CDR3 has 12 residues. V dropped 10 bases and J dropped 0; count of bases not matched to a gene: 2. The CDR3 spells CATAGGSYEQYF. The CDR3 bases are TGTGCCACGGCGGGGGGCTCCTACGAGCAGTACTTC.

This clonotype was counted many times. In DNA form, the CDR3 reads TGTGCCAGCAGAAAGATGATGAACACTGAAGCTTTCTTT. Translation gives CASRKMMNTEAFF. The genes are TRBV12-3 or TRBV12-4 and TRBJ1-1; D not resolved. The germline V and J ends were trimmed by 6 bases and 0 bases, with 8 bases remaining between them. The CDR3 length is 13 residues.

This clonotype was seen repeatedly, ten times or more. The chain employs TRBV5-6 and TRBJ2-5; 13 positions match TRBD2. V trimming: 4 bases; J trimming: 5 bases; junction bases outside the gene matches: 14. The germline V gene has CDR1 SGHDT and CDR2 YYEEEE. The CDR3 has 18 amino acids. The CDR3: CASSVSAGTSGIWETQYF. The CDR3 nucleotides read TGTGCCAGCAGCGTATCCGCCGGGACTAGCGGGATCTGGGAGACCCAGTACTTC.

This clonotype was picked up many times. The rearrangement links TRBV12-5 to TRBJ1-5; D is undetermined. The germline CDR1 and CDR2 sequences are LGHNT and FRNRAP. V was shortened by 3 bases and J by 3 bases, with 6 bases between the two germline ends. The CDR3 totals 13 residues. The CDR3 sequence is CASGFGDNQPQHF. Here the CDR3 DNA reads TGTGCTAGTGGTTTTGGGGACAATCAGCCCCAGCATTTT.

The table lists this clonotype with many counts. The chain is built from TRBV24-1 and TRBJ2-3; D is ambiguous. Trimming left V 3 bases short and J 3 bases short, with 6 bases between. Per the germline V gene, CDR1 is KGHDR and CDR2 is SFDVKD. The CDR3 is 13 residues long. DNA for the CDR3: TGTGCCACCAGTGATCCTGCAACAGATACGCAGTATTTT. Its translation is CATSDPATDTQYF.

In its sample, this clonotype was seen many times. The chain couples TRBV3-1 to TRBJ2-3; either TRBD1 or TRBD2 may supply D (5 bases each). Germline V CDR1 and CDR2: LGHDT, YNNKEL (reference sequence). Trimming cost V 4 bases and J 0 bases, with 11 bases left between them. CDR3 length: 15 residues. In DNA, the CDR3 is TGTGCCAGCAGCCGAGGAAGGGACAGCACAGATACGCAGTATTTT. It yields the protein CASSRGRDSTDTQYF.

This clonotype was seen repeatedly, ten times or more. V is TRBV5-1 and J is TRBJ1-5; D is uncertain. Per germline, CDR1 SGHRS and CDR2 YFSETQ. Between the trimmed V and J ends, which lost 0 bases and 3 bases, there was a span of 4 bases. This CDR3 region has 13 residues. The CDR3 loop reads CASSLDVNQPQHF. The CDR3 DNA follows: TGCGCCAGCAGCTTGGATGTCAATCAGCCCCAGCATTTT.

Worth noting for this clonotype: A much more abundant neighbour one base away suggests this may be a read error. V usage is TRBV5-1 and J usage is TRBJ2-5; possible D gene TRBD2, 6 bases. Germline assignment: CDR1 SGHRS and CDR2 YFSETQ. The CDR3 is made up of 15 amino acids. The CDR3 coding sequence is TGCGCCAGCAGCATGGACGGGACTTTCCAAGAGGCCCAGTACTTC. Translated, it gives CASSMDGTFQEAQYF.